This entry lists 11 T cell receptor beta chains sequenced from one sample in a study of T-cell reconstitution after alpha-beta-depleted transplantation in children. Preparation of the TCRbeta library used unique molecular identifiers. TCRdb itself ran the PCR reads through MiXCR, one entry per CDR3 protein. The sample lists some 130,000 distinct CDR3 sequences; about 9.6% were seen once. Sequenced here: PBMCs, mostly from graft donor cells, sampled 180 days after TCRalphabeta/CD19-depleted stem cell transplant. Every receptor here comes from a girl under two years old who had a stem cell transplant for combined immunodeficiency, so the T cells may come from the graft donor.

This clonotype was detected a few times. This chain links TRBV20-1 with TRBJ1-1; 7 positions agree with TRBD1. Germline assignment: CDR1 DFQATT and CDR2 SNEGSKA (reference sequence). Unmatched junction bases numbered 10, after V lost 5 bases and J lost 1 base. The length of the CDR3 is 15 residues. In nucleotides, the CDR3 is TGCAGTGCTCACTTACCGGGACAGCAGAACACTGAAGCTTTCTTT. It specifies CSAHLPGQQNTEAFF.

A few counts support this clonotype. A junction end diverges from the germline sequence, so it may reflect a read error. The CDR3 coding sequence is TGCGCCAGCAGCCCCGGACAGGGGAAAAAGGACTTC. Translated, it gives CASSPGQGKKDF. The chain recombines TRBV5-1 with TRBJ2-7, with 9 bases fitting TRBD1. The CDR3 has 12 residues. Germline V lookup: CDR1 SGHRS, CDR2 YFSETQ.

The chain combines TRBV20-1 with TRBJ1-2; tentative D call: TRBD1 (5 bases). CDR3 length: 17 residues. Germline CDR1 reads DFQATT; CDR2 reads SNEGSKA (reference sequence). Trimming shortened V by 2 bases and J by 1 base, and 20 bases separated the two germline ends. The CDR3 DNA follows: TGCAGTGCTAGAAACGCCCCGAGGACGGGACGTAACTATGGCTACACCTTC. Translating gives CSARNAPRTGRNYGYTF.

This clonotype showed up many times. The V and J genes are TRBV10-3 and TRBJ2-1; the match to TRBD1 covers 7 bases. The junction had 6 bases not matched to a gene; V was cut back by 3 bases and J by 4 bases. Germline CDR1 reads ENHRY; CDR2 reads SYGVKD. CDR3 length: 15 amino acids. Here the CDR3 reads CAISEGGPAYNEQFF. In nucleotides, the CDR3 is TGTGCCATCAGTGAAGGGGGCCCGGCGTACAATGAGCAGTTCTTC.

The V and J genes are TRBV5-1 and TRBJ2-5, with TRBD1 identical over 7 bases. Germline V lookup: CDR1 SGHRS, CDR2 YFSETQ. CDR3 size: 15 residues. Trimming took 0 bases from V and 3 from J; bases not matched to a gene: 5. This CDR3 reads CASSLVYRGEETQYF. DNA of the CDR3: TGCGCCAGCAGCTTGGTCTACAGGGGAGAAGAGACCCAGTACTTC.

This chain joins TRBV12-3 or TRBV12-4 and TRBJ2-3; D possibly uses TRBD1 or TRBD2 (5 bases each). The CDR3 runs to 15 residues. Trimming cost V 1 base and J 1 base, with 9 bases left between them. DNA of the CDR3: TGTGCCAGCAGTTTAGGGGGGTCGGGCACAGATACGCAGTATTTT. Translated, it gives CASSLGGSGTDTQYF.

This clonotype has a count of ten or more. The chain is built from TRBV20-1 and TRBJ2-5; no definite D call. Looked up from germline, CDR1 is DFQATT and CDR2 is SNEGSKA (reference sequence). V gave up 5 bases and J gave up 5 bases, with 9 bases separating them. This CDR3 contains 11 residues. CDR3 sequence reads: CSASGTETQYF. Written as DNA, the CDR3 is TGCAGTGCTTCTGGCACGGAGACCCAGTACTTC.

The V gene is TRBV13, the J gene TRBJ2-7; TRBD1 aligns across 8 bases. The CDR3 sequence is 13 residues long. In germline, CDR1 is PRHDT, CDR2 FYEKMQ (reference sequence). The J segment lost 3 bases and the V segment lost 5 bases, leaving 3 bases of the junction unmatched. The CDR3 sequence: CASSQDRVYEQYF. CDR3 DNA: TGTGCCAGCAGCCAGGACAGGGTCTACGAGCAGTACTTC. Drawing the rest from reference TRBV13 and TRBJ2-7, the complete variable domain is AAGVIQSPRHLIKEKRETATLKCYPIPRHDTVYWYQQGPGQDPQFLISFYEKMQSDKGSIPDRFSAQQFSDYHSELNMSSLELGDSALYFCASSQDRVYEQYFGPGTRLTVT.

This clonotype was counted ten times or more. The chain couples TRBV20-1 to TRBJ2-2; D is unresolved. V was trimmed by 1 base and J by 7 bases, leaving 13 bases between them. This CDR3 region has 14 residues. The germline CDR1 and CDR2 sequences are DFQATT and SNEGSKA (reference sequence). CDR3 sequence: CSARVLRVNGELFF. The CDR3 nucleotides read TGCAGTGCTAGAGTCCTCCGTGTGAACGGGGAGCTGTTTTTT.

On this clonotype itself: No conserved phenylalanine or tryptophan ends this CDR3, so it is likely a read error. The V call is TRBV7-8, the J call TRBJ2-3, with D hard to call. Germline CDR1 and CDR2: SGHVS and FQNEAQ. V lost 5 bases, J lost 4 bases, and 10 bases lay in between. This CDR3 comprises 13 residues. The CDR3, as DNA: TGTGCCAGCAGCCTAAGCGCAGCAGATACGCAGTATTTG. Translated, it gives CASSLSAADTQYL.

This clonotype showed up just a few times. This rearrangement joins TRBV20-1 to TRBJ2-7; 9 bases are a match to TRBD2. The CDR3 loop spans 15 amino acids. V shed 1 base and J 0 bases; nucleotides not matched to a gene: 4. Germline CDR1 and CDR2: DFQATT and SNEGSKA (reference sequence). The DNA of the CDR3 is TGCAGTGCTAGAGGGCGGGGGGGATTCTCCTACGAGCAGTACTTC. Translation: CSARGRGGFSYEQYF.